The 20 T cell receptor beta chains in this list originate from one sample, sequenced in a study of cytomegalovirus exposure and HLA in healthy donors (TCRdb year 2017). Libraries were constructed by the immunoSEQ multiplex PCR assay. For the multiplex PCR, a mixture combining 60 forward primers for TCR Vbeta segments and 13 reverse primers for TCR Jbeta segments was used. The immuneACCESS repertoire file appears here via TCRdb, limited to in-frame rearrangements. These files lack a portion of the clones; in checked studies, under half of the deficit traces to unresolved V genes, and the cause of the others is not known. Recorded for this sample are about 160,000 clones; 65% to 85% of them occurred a single time. Of the sample, 6.3% falls within the top ten clones. Sequencing used PBMCs. These TCRs come from a male donor in good health and CMV-seropositive.

V usage is TRBV25-1 and J usage is TRBJ2-7; 7 nucleotides line up with TRBD2. The V and J ends lost 6 bases and 2 bases, in that order; junction bases with no gene match: 7. CDR1 and CDR2 from the germline V gene are MGHDK and SYGVNS. The CDR3 has 14 residues. The CDR3 sequence is CASREAGSAYEQYF. In nucleotides, the CDR3 is TGTGCCAGCAGGGAAGCGGGAAGCGCCTACGAGCAGTACTTC.

V is TRBV5-5 and J is TRBJ2-1; unclear D gene. CDR1 SGHKS and CDR2 YYEKEE come from the germline V gene (reference sequence). The CDR3 contains 15 residues. Trimming removed 1 base at V and 6 bases at J, with 14 bases between. CDR3 loop: CASSLNPLAGNEQFF. For the CDR3, the DNA is TGTGCCAGCAGCTTGAACCCGCTGGCAGGCAATGAGCAGTTCTTC. Filled out from reference TRBV5-5 and TRBJ2-1, the complete variable domain reads DAGVTQSPTHLIKTRGQQVTLRCSPISGHKSVSWYQQVLGQGPQFIFQYYEKEERGRGNFPDRFSARQFPNYSSELNVNALLLGDSALYLCASSLNPLAGNEQFFGPGTRLTVL.

This clone has just one count. The chain joins TRBV14 to TRBJ1-2; no clear D. V shed 1 base and J shed 2 bases, with 5 bases lying between them. CDR1 SGHDN and CDR2 FVKESK come from the germline V gene. This CDR3 spans 13 amino acids. CDR3 sequence reads: CASSQGRNYGYTF. CDR3 DNA sequence: TGTGCCAGCAGCCAAGGCAGAAACTATGGCTACACCTTC.

This chain links TRBV7-2 with TRBJ1-3; perhaps TRBD1 as D (5 bases). CDR1 and CDR2 from the germline V gene are SGHTA and FQGNSA. CDR3 length: 14 amino acids. The V gene lost 0 bases and the J gene lost 3 bases, with 6 bases spanning the gap. In nucleotides, the CDR3 is TGTGCCAGCAGCTTAGCCAGGGTTGGAAACACCATATATTTT. This codes for CASSLARVGNTIYF.

This chain connects TRBV7-2 to TRBJ2-7, with 8 bases identical to TRBD2. The CDR3 is 15 amino acids. Germline V gene data show CDR1 as SGHTA and CDR2 as FQGNSA. Germline trimming cut 4 bases from V and 6 bases from J; bases unmatched to any gene: 11. The CDR3 region is CASSSEGLESLEQYF. Written as DNA, the CDR3 is TGTGCCAGCAGCTCCGAGGGACTAGAATCCCTCGAGCAGTACTTC.

The genes are TRBV7-9 and TRBJ2-3, with D perhaps TRBD1 (5 bases). The CDR3 runs 14 residues. Germline assignment: CDR1 SEHNR and CDR2 FQNEAQ (reference sequence). Trimming removed 2 bases at V and 2 bases at J, with 8 bases between. The CDR3 spells CASSLIGVTDTQYF. CDR3 in DNA: TGTGCCAGCAGCTTAATAGGGGTCACAGATACGCAGTATTTT. Full variable domain (outside the CDR3, taken from reference TRBV7-9 and TRBJ2-3): DTGVSQNPRHKITKRGQNVTFRCDPISEHNRLYWYRQTLGQGPEFLTYFQNEAQLEKSRLLSDRFSAERPKGSFSTLEIQRTEQGDSAMYLCASSLIGVTDTQYFGPGTRLTVL.

The V and J genes are TRBV6-1 and TRBJ2-7, with 7 nucleotides matching TRBD1. Germline trimming cut 1 base from V and 4 bases from J; bases unmatched to any gene: 7. This CDR3 has 15 residues. Germline V CDR1 and CDR2: MNHNS, SASEGT. The CDR3 nucleotides read TGTGCCAGCAGTGAAGAACCGACAGGGAGATACGAGCAGTACTTC. This codes for CASSEEPTGRYEQYF.

The chain combines TRBV4-2 with TRBJ2-1; D might be TRBD2 (6 bases). V lost 0 bases and J lost 7, with 16 bases in between. In germline, CDR1 is LGHNA, CDR2 YNFKEQ. The CDR3 is 16 amino acids. CDR3 in amino acids: CASSQEGFRDLNEQFF. For the CDR3, the DNA is TGTGCCAGCAGCCAAGAGGGGTTTCGGGACTTAAATGAGCAGTTCTTC.

The chain links TRBV5-1 to TRBJ2-2, with 7 bases identical to TRBD1. The CDR3 is made up of 15 amino acids. After removal of 2 bases from V and 1 base from J, the junction contained 2 bases not matched to a gene. The V gene's germline CDR1 is SGHRS and CDR2 YFSETQ. CDR3 DNA sequence: TGCGCCAGCAGCTTTGGGACAGTGAACACCGGGGAGCTGTTTTTT. Translating it yields CASSFGTVNTGELFF.

The V call is TRBV27, the J call TRBJ2-7; D is unclear. V was pared by 4 bases and J by 4 bases, with 14 bases between. CDR3 length: 14 amino acids. CDR1 and CDR2 (germline): MNHEY, SMNVEV (reference sequence). The CDR3 bases are TGTGCCAGCAGTTCCCCCCGAGCCGGGTACGAGCAGTACTTC. Translation gives CASSSPRAGYEQYF.

The chain has TRBV18 and TRBJ1-5, with a possible D match to TRBD1 (6 bases). The V gene lost 3 bases and the J gene lost 6 bases, with 12 bases spanning the gap. The CDR3 runs to 14 residues. Looked up from germline, CDR1 is KGHSH and CDR2 is LQKENI. The CDR3 spells CASSPDRFPQPQHF. CDR3 DNA: TGTGCCAGCTCACCCGACAGGTTTCCTCAGCCCCAGCATTTT.

The genes are TRBV6-1 and TRBJ2-2; 8 bases align to TRBD1. V dropped 6 bases and J dropped 4; count of bases not matched to a gene: 7. The CDR3 runs 15 residues. From germline, CDR1 is MNHNS and CDR2 SASEGT. This chain's CDR3 is CASRADRVTTGELFF. The CDR3 coding sequence is TGTGCCAGCAGAGCGGACAGGGTGACCACCGGGGAGCTGTTTTTT.

CDR3 bases: TGTGCCACCAGCAGAGGTAATAGCGGGGGCTACGAGCAGTACTTC. As protein: CATSRGNSGGYEQYF. The chain recombines TRBV15 with TRBJ2-7; 9 bases line up with TRBD2. The V gene end was trimmed by 1 base and the J gene end by 3 bases; junction bases not matched to a gene: 4. Germline-derived CDR1 and CDR2 are LNHNV and YYDKDF (reference sequence). The CDR3 runs to 15 residues. Drawing the rest from reference TRBV15 and TRBJ2-7, the complete variable domain is DAMVIQNPRYQVTQFGKPVTLSCSQTLNHNVMYWYQQKSSQAPKLLFHYYDKDFNNEADTPDNFQSRRPNTSFCFLDIRSPGLGDTAMYLCATSRGNSGGYEQYFGPGTRLTVT.

This clone was detected once. This chain links TRBV30 with TRBJ2-5; TRBD1 might be the D (6 bases). The CDR3 is 13 amino acids. Trimming cost V 4 bases and J 5 bases, with 14 bases left between them. Looked up from germline, CDR1 is GTSNPN and CDR2 is SVGIG (reference sequence). CDR3 nucleotides: TGTGCCTGGACCGCGACAGGCGGTGAGACCCAGTACTTC. It encodes CAWTATGGETQYF.

The J gene is TRBJ2-7, the V gene TRBV23-1; TRBD2 aligns across 8 bases. TRBV23-1 is an ORF; its function is uncertain. V dropped 8 bases and J dropped 7; count of bases not matched to a gene: 13. The CDR3 has 14 amino acids. The CDR3 nucleotides are TGCGCCAGCCCTCAGAGCGGGAGAGCGGGGGAGCAGTACTTC. Translated: CASPQSGRAGEQYF.

This clone has only one observation. The rearrangement joins TRBV28 to TRBJ2-5; D unclear. This CDR3 is built from 13 residues. Germline-derived CDR1 and CDR2 are MDHEN and SYDVKM. V lost 6 bases and J 5 bases, leaving 13 bases between the germline ends. In nucleotides, the CDR3 is TGTGCCAGCAGCGAGCCCCTGGAGGAGACCCAGTACTTC. Amino acids: CASSEPLEETQYF.

A note on this clone: At one end the junction does not follow the germline gene, possibly because of a read error. As DNA, the CDR3 is TGTTCCAGCAGCTTAGGCCTGGGGCTGGGCGGAAACACCATATATTTT. Its translation: CSSSLGLGLGGNTIYF. The gene calls are TRBV7-9 and TRBJ1-3; a possible D gene is TRBD1 (5 bases). Germline V gene lookup returns CDR1 SEHNR and CDR2 FQNEAQ (reference sequence). The CDR3 extends over 16 amino acids.

A note on this clone: Its ends do not fully match the called genes, so a read error is possible. This sample also contains other DNA sequences that code for the same CDR3. The chain has TRBV4-2 and TRBJ2-3; tentatively, D is TRBD1 (6 bases). Germline CDR1 reads LGHNA; CDR2 reads YNFKEQ. The CDR3 covers 16 residues. The CDR3 DNA follows: TGTGCCAGCAGCCAAGATCCCCAGGGGAGCACGGATACGCAGTATTTT. This encodes CASSQDPQGSTDTQYF.

In this sample, this clone turned up once. V gene TRBV28 combines with J gene TRBJ1-5; 9 bases are a match to TRBD1. The CDR3 sequence is 15 residues long. Germline lookup yields CDR1 MDHEN and CDR2 SYDVKM. Trimming removed 4 bases from V and 7 bases from J; junction bases left unmatched: 8. DNA of the CDR3: TGTGCCAGCAGTTCTCCGGGACAGGGAGGCCAGCCCCAGCATTTT. Its translation is CASSSPGQGGQPQHF. Using reference TRBV28 and TRBJ1-5 for the parts outside the CDR3, the full variable domain is DVKVTQSSRYLVKRTGEKVFLECVQDMDHENMFWYRQDPGLGLRLIYFSYDVKMKEKGDIPEGYSVSREKKERFSLILESASTNQTSMYLCASSSPGQGGQPQHFGDGTRLSIL.

J is TRBJ1-2 and V is TRBV25-1; D gene uncertain. This CDR3 contains 12 residues. Germline values: CDR1 MGHDK, CDR2 SYGVNS. V lost 2 bases and J 5 bases, leaving 6 bases between the germline ends. Here the CDR3 DNA reads TGTGCCAGCAGTGAAATCTCTTATGGCTACACCTTC. Amino acids: CASSEISYGYTF.